The 9 T cell receptor beta chains below all came from one sample that was sequenced in a study of cytomegalovirus exposure and HLA in healthy donors (dated by TCRdb to about 2017). Library preparation used the immunoSEQ multiplex PCR assay. The multiplex PCR relied on a mix of 60 forward primers for TCR Vbeta segments and 13 reverse primers for TCR Jbeta segments. The clones in this table, taken by TCRdb from immuneACCESS, are in-frame only. Not every clone is retained; where verified, under half of the shortfall comes from an unresolved V gene, and the cause of the rest is unknown. The sample table gives around 80,000 clones. Clones ranked in the top ten supply about 0.83% of the sample. Sequenced: PBMCs. The source is a boy younger than 18 in good health and CMV-seronegative.

The CDR3 sequence: CASSMQGLGEQFF. The CDR3 DNA sequence: TGTGCCAGCTCAATGCAGGGGCTGGGTGAGCAGTTCTTC. This chain joins TRBV18 and TRBJ2-1, with TRBD1 as a possible D gene (6 bases). The CDR3 has 13 amino acids. The ends were cut back, 5 bases at V and 9 bases at J, with 14 bases in the middle. Per germline, CDR1 KGHSH and CDR2 LQKENI. Combining the CDR3 with reference TRBV18 and TRBJ2-1 gives the whole variable domain NAGVMQNPRHLVRRRGQEARLRCSPMKGHSHVYWYRQLPEEGLKFMVYLQKENIIDESGMPKERFSAEFPKEGPSILRIQQVVRGDSAAYFCASSMQGLGEQFFGPGTRLTVL.

The chain combines TRBV5-1 with TRBJ2-7; D is uncertain. Germline V gene lookup returns CDR1 SGHRS and CDR2 YFSETQ. CDR3 length: 13 amino acids. V shed 0 bases and J shed 2 bases, with 6 bases lying between them. CDR3 protein: CASSLDTAYEQYF. CDR3 DNA: TGCGCCAGCAGCTTGGACACCGCCTACGAGCAGTACTTC.

This chain joins TRBV2 and TRBJ2-1; 8 bases agree with TRBD2. The length of the CDR3 is 16 residues. J gave up 4 bases and V 5 bases, and 10 bases lay outside the gene matches. CDR1 and CDR2 (germline): SNHLY, FYNNEI. The CDR3 sequence: CASSFPGGSVYNEQFF. In nucleotides, the CDR3 is TGTGCCAGCAGTTTCCCGGGGGGGAGCGTTTACAATGAGCAGTTCTTC.

The J gene is TRBJ2-5, the V gene TRBV19; no firm D call. Germline lookup yields CDR1 LNHDA and CDR2 SQIVND (reference sequence). The V gene lost 4 bases and the J gene lost 2 bases, with 11 bases spanning the gap. The CDR3 sequence is 14 residues long. CDR3 sequence (DNA): TGTGCCAGTAGTAGACCAGGTGGTCAAGAGACCCAGTACTTC. Its translation is CASSRPGGQETQYF.

The CDR3 sequence: CATSTSGRGETQYF. The CDR3 DNA reads as TGTGCCACCAGCACTAGCGGGAGGGGGGAGACCCAGTACTTC. This rearrangement joins TRBV15 to TRBJ2-5; TRBD2 matches at 12 bases. The germline V gene encodes CDR1 LNHNV and CDR2 YYDKDF (reference sequence). V lost 4 bases and J lost 5; bases outside the gene matches: 2. This CDR3 comprises 14 residues.

The chain recombines TRBV10-3 with TRBJ2-1; 9 bases align to TRBD2. The trim removed 6 bases at V and 6 bases at J, leaving 12 bases unmatched. The CDR3 totals 16 residues. Germline CDR1 is ENHRY and CDR2 is SYGVKD. The CDR3 region is CAIRAGWREGINEQFF. The CDR3 bases are TGTGCCATCAGGGCGGGGTGGCGGGAGGGAATCAATGAGCAGTTCTTC.

This sequence joins TRBV6-1 and TRBJ1-2; TRBD1 is a possible D gene (6 bases). Trimming stripped 4 bases from V and 0 bases from J, with 9 bases between. The length of the CDR3 is 14 residues. Germline assignment: CDR1 MNHNS and CDR2 SASEGT. CDR3 nucleotide sequence: TGTGCCAGCAGTGTCGGACAGTCTAACTATGGCTACACCTTC. Protein: CASSVGQSNYGYTF.

The V and J genes are TRBV6-1 and TRBJ1-1, with a tentative D call TRBD1 (5 bases). The CDR3 runs to 13 residues. V lost 7 bases to trimming and J lost 1 base, with 10 bases between them. Germline V gene sequence: CDR1 MNHNS, CDR2 SASEGT. Written as DNA, the CDR3 is TGTGCCAGCAACCTTCAGGGGAACACTGAAGCTTTCTTT. It encodes CASNLQGNTEAFF.

This chain joins TRBV9 and TRBJ1-1; TRBD1 matches 8 bases. The CDR3 covers 16 residues. V gave up 4 bases and J gave up 0 bases; unmatched junction bases: 8. Per the germline V gene, CDR1 is SGDLS and CDR2 is YYNGEE. In nucleotides, the CDR3 is TGTGCCAGCAGCAGGCGGACAGGGCCTATGAACACTGAAGCTTTCTTT. Translation: CASSRRTGPMNTEAFF.